Below are 32 T cell receptor beta chains sequenced from a single sample in a study of preoperative IRX-2 immunotherapy in early breast cancer. Repertoires were generated with immunoSEQ multiplex PCR, while TCRdb's copy carries only in-frame clones and drops some. This table has about 32,000 clones, 75% to 90% appearing once. Treatment given: preoperative locoregional IRX-2 cytokine immunotherapy. The specimen comprised lymph node tissue, sampled from a patient treated with IRX-2 immunotherapy. All receptors come from a human donor with breast cancer.

The J gene is TRBJ1-5, the V gene TRBV19; the match to TRBD1 covers 8 bases. The CDR3 is 14 residues long. Looked up from germline, CDR1 is LNHDA and CDR2 is SQIVND (reference sequence). Trimming cost V 5 bases and J 6 bases; bases outside gene matches: 6. CDR3 amino acids: CASSRQGTSQPQHF. CDR3 bases: TGTGCCAGTAGTCGACAGGGGACAAGTCAGCCCCAGCATTTT.

The rearrangement uses TRBV5-1 and TRBJ2-7, with a tentative D call TRBD2 (7 bases). Germline V CDR1 and CDR2: SGHRS, YFSETQ. The V gene lost 4 bases and the J gene lost 2 bases, with 19 bases spanning the gap. The CDR3 sequence is 16 residues long. CDR3 sequence: CASSPPGEGGTYEQYF. The CDR3 DNA reads TGCGCCAGCAGCCCCCCGGGGGAGGGGGGCACCTACGAGCAGTACTTC.

V usage is TRBV5-1 and J usage is TRBJ2-1; 10 bases align to TRBD2. J was trimmed by 8 bases and V by 4 bases; bases with no gene match: 15. CDR3 size: 17 residues. CDR1 is SGHRS and CDR2 is YFSETQ in the germline V gene. In DNA form, the CDR3 reads TGCGCCAGCAGCACCCGTGGGTCTAGCGGGAGCACCTATGAGCAGTTCTTC. Residues: CASSTRGSSGSTYEQFF.

V is TRBV30 and J is TRBJ1-2, with TRBD1 matching over 12 bases. V shed 4 bases and J 8 bases; nucleotides not matched to a gene: 8. Germline V lookup: CDR1 GTSNPN, CDR2 SVGIG (reference sequence). The CDR3 runs to 14 residues. As DNA, the CDR3 is TGTGCCTGGAAAACCGGGACAGGGGGCCGGGGCTACACCTTC. It encodes CAWKTGTGGRGYTF.

Only one count was recorded for this clone. The V and J genes are TRBV7-6 and TRBJ1-4; 8 nucleotides line up with TRBD1. J gave up 8 bases and V 4 bases, and 15 bases lay outside the gene matches. The length of the CDR3 is 17 residues. Looked up from germline, CDR1 is SGHVS and CDR2 is FNYEAQ. The CDR3 is CASSSLTPGQVGEKLFF. The CDR3 nucleotides read TGTGCCAGCAGCTCTCTTACGCCGGGACAGGTCGGAGAAAAACTGTTTTTT. The full variable domain, in which reference TRBV7-6 and TRBJ1-4 provide the parts outside the CDR3, is GAGVSQSPRYKVTKRGQDVALRCDPISGHVSLYWYRQALGQGPEFLTYFNYEAQQDKSGLPNDRFSAERPEGSISTLTIQRTEQRDSAMYRCASSSLTPGQVGEKLFFGSGTQLSVL.

The V and J genes are TRBV19 and TRBJ2-7; D remains ambiguous. The germline gives CDR1 LNHDA, CDR2 SQIVND (reference sequence). Trimming removed 3 bases from V and 3 bases from J, with 12 bases in between. This CDR3 has 14 residues. CDR3: CASSIGSLGYEQYF. The CDR3 nucleotides read TGTGCCAGTAGTATCGGCAGCCTTGGCTACGAGCAGTACTTC. Full variable domain (remainder filled in from reference TRBV19 and TRBJ2-7): DGGITQSPKYLFRKEGQNVTLSCEQNLNHDAMYWYRQDPGQGLRLIYYSQIVNDFQKGDIAEGYSVSREKKESFPLTVTSAQKNPTAFYLCASSIGSLGYEQYFGPGTRLTVT.

This chain links TRBV18 with TRBJ2-3, with 10 nucleotides matching TRBD2. Looked up from germline, CDR1 is KGHSH and CDR2 is LQKENI. The length of the CDR3 is 18 residues. The ends lost 3 bases at V and 3 bases at J; junction bases unmatched: 12. For the CDR3, the DNA is TGTGCCAGCTCACCTTCCGAACTAGCGGGAAAAGATACAGATACGCAGTATTTT. This encodes CASSPSELAGKDTDTQYF.

The chain has TRBV6-8 and TRBJ1-3; D uncertain. The germline V gene has CDR1 MNHGY and CDR2 SAAAGT. The V and J ends lost 5 bases and 0 bases respectively, with 11 bases between them. This CDR3 comprises 15 residues. CDR3 DNA: TGTGCCAGCAGTACTACAGCCGTCTCTGGAAACACCATATATTTT. It codes for CASSTTAVSGNTIYF.

This chain connects TRBV29-1 to TRBJ2-3; D tentatively fits TRBD1 or TRBD2 (5 bases each). Trimming removed 2 bases at V and 6 bases at J, with 9 bases between. The length of the CDR3 is 12 residues. Per germline, CDR1 SQVTM and CDR2 ANQGSEA. CDR3 sequence reads: CSVEQGVDTQYF. The CDR3 DNA reads as TGCAGCGTTGAACAGGGAGTGGATACGCAGTATTTT.

The V gene is TRBV10-2, the J gene TRBJ2-1; 8 bases are shared with TRBD2. The CDR3 covers 18 residues. CDR1 WSHSY and CDR2 SAAADI come from the germline V gene. The V gene end was trimmed by 2 bases and the J gene end by 4 bases; junction bases not matched to a gene: 13. The CDR3 is CASSEIGLRGARYNEQFF. The CDR3 nucleotides are TGCGCCAGCAGTGAGATTGGATTGCGGGGGGCGAGATACAATGAGCAGTTCTTC.

The chain employs TRBV6-8 and TRBJ1-1; tentatively, D is TRBD1 (5 bases). This CDR3 comprises 16 residues. The V end was cut by 6 bases, the J end by 6 bases, with 23 bases between. Germline CDR1 and CDR2: MNHGY and SAAAGT. Written as DNA, the CDR3 is TGTGCCAGCAGGGTCTCCAGGACCGGGGCTGGGGCTGAAGCTTTCTTT. It translates to CASRVSRTGAGAEAFF.

This clone was picked up a small number of times. V usage is TRBV6-8 and J usage is TRBJ1-2; no clear D gene. V gave up 0 bases and J gave up 4 bases, with 9 bases separating them. This CDR3 region has 14 residues. Germline V gives CDR1 MNHGY, CDR2 SAAAGT. The CDR3 reads CASSYSPGAYGYTF. CDR3 DNA: TGTGCCAGCAGTTACTCCCCGGGAGCCTATGGCTACACCTTC.

The rearrangement joins TRBV7-1 to TRBJ2-2, with D uncertain. TRBV7-1 is flagged as an ORF with uncertain function. This CDR3 contains 16 residues. V dropped 5 bases and J dropped 2 bases, with 15 bases sitting between them. The CDR3 DNA sequence: TGTGCCAGCAGCCACGGCACCCAGGACAACACCGGGGAGCTGTTTTTT. It yields the protein CASSHGTQDNTGELFF.

J is TRBJ1-6 and V is TRBV30, with D maybe TRBD1 (5 bases). V was pared by 3 bases and J by 6 bases, with 12 bases between. The CDR3 extends over 14 amino acids. Per the germline V gene, CDR1 is GTSNPN and CDR2 is SVGIG (reference sequence). CDR3: CAWSNTGGNSPLHF. In DNA form, the CDR3 reads TGTGCCTGGAGCAACACGGGGGGTAATTCACCCCTCCACTTT.

This sequence joins TRBV6-8 and TRBJ1-1; D perhaps matches TRBD1 (6 bases). Trimming left V 6 bases short and J 0 bases short, with 14 bases between. In germline, CDR1 is MNHGY, CDR2 SAAAGT. This CDR3 region has 15 residues. CDR3 DNA sequence: TGTGCCAGCAGCGGACAGACCGATATGAACACTGAAGCTTTCTTT. Protein product: CASSGQTDMNTEAFF.

V usage is TRBV4-1 and J usage is TRBJ2-5; 13 nucleotides line up with TRBD2. This CDR3 is built from 16 residues. The germline V gene encodes CDR1 MGHRA and CDR2 YSYEKL. The J segment lost 1 base and the V segment lost 4 bases, leaving 3 bases of the junction unmatched. The CDR3, as DNA: TGCGCCAGCAGCCGGGGACTAGCGGGACCCCAAGAGACCCAGTACTTC. Translated: CASSRGLAGPQETQYF.

The CDR3 is CASSPGRGRVDTQYF. The CDR3 nucleotides are TGTGCCAGCTCACCGGGGAGGGGCCGGGTAGATACGCAGTATTTT. This sequence joins TRBV18 and TRBJ2-3; TRBD2 agrees at 7 bases. The CDR3 length is 15 residues. With V trimmed by 3 bases and J by 5 bases, 8 bases remained unmatched. Germline-derived CDR1 and CDR2 are KGHSH and LQKENI.

The chain links TRBV28 to TRBJ1-5, with D possibly TRBD1 on 6 matching bases. The CDR3 covers 16 residues. V was trimmed by 6 bases and J by 0 bases, leaving 15 bases between them. From germline, CDR1 is MDHEN and CDR2 SYDVKM. CDR3 residues: CASREQGDYSNQPQHF. The DNA of the CDR3 is TGTGCCAGCAGGGAACAGGGAGATTATAGCAATCAGCCCCAGCATTTT.

V is TRBV29-1 and J is TRBJ1-5; D perhaps matches TRBD1 (6 bases). Germline V CDR1 and CDR2: SQVTM, ANQGSEA. Trimming pared 4 bases from V and 7 bases from J, leaving 14 bases between. The CDR3 consists of 13 residues. DNA of the CDR3: TGCAGCGTTGTGATACAGGGAGGGCAGCCCCAGCATTTT. This translates into CSVVIQGGQPQHF.

The CDR3, as DNA: TGCAGCGTTGGGGCGGGGAACTATGGCTACACCTTC. Translation gives CSVGAGNYGYTF. The chain employs TRBV29-1 and TRBJ1-2, with D uncertain. CDR1 is SQVTM, CDR2 ANQGSEA, per germline. The ends were cut back, 4 bases at V and 2 bases at J, with 8 bases in the middle. CDR3 length equals 12 residues.

The chain has TRBV28 and TRBJ2-7; D may be TRBD1 or TRBD2 (5 bases each). The ends were cut back, 3 bases at V and 5 bases at J, with 17 bases in the middle. The CDR3 is made up of 15 amino acids. Germline V CDR1 and CDR2: MDHEN, SYDVKM. The CDR3: CASSFGDPSVHEQYF. For the CDR3, the DNA is TGTGCCAGCAGTTTTGGGGACCCCTCTGTCCACGAGCAGTACTTC. Supplemented by reference TRBV28 and TRBJ2-7, the full variable domain reads DVKVTQSSRYLVKRTGEKVFLECVQDMDHENMFWYRQDPGLGLRLIYFSYDVKMKEKGDIPEGYSVSREKKERFSLILESASTNQTSMYLCASSFGDPSVHEQYFGPGTRLTVT.

V usage is TRBV6-7 and J usage is TRBJ1-2; 9 bases map to TRBD1. TRBV6-7 is known as an ORF, though its function is uncertain. V lost 6 bases, J lost 12 bases, and 5 bases stayed unmatched. The CDR3 contains 11 residues. In nucleotides, the CDR3 is TGTGCCAGCAGCCCGGGACAGGGTCACACCTTC. This sequence encodes CASSPGQGHTF.

This rearrangement joins TRBV18 to TRBJ2-1, with TRBD2 identical over 14 bases. Germline V gene lookup returns CDR1 KGHSH and CDR2 LQKENI. The length of the CDR3 is 16 residues. Unmatched junction bases numbered 10, after V lost 6 bases and J lost 9 bases. CDR3 DNA: TGTGCCAGCTCCCCATCGGGACTAGCGGGAGCACCTGAGCAGTTCTTC. Its protein product is CASSPSGLAGAPEQFF.

The V and J genes are TRBV5-1 and TRBJ1-1; D is possibly TRBD1 (6 bases). The CDR3 contains 14 residues. Germline V gene data show CDR1 as SGHRS and CDR2 as YFSETQ. Trimming removed 0 bases from V and 5 bases from J, with 11 bases in between. In DNA, the CDR3 is TGCGCCAGCAGCTTGGGGCACAGGGATACTGAAGCTTTCTTT. Protein sequence: CASSLGHRDTEAFF.

The CDR3 is CASSLGQGFPNEQYF. Here the CDR3 DNA reads TGTGCCAGCTCACTAGGTCAGGGGTTTCCGAACGAGCAGTACTTC. The rearrangement uses TRBV18 and TRBJ2-7; D is possibly TRBD1 (6 bases). Looked up from germline, CDR1 is KGHSH and CDR2 is LQKENI. The CDR3 length is 15 residues. Trimming took 4 bases from V and 5 from J, leaving 18 bases between them.

The gene calls are TRBV18 and TRBJ1-4, with D unclear. Deletions cut 2 bases from V and 8 bases from J, with 15 bases between. The CDR3 consists of 15 residues. From germline, CDR1 is KGHSH and CDR2 LQKENI. The CDR3 sequence: CASSPIPRLSEKLFF. The DNA for the CDR3 is TGTGCCAGCTCACCAATACCGCGTTTATCGGAAAAACTGTTTTTT.

The CDR3 loop reads CAFLRQGSYNEQFF. For the CDR3, the DNA is TGTGCCTTTCTTAGACAGGGCTCCTACAATGAGCAGTTCTTC. The rearrangement links TRBV30 to TRBJ2-1; 7 bases match TRBD1. The CDR3 spans 14 residues. Germline V gene lookup returns CDR1 GTSNPN and CDR2 SVGIG (reference sequence). Trimming took 7 bases from V and 0 from J; bases not matched to a gene: 6.

The J gene is TRBJ2-3, the V gene TRBV19; TRBD2 is a possible D gene (6 bases). Germline CDR1 reads LNHDA; CDR2 reads SQIVND (reference sequence). V was clipped by 3 bases and J by 1 base, with 11 bases between them. The CDR3 runs 15 residues. The CDR3: CASSIQSSGTDTQYF. Here the CDR3 DNA reads TGTGCCAGTAGTATCCAGTCTAGCGGCACAGATACGCAGTATTTT.

CDR3 sequence: CASSPQGAAEAFF. Here the CDR3 DNA reads TGTGCCAGCTCACCTCAGGGGGCCGCTGAAGCTTTCTTT. This chain links TRBV18 with TRBJ1-1, with 8 nucleotides matching TRBD1. CDR3 length: 13 amino acids. V trimming: 3 bases; J trimming: 6 bases; junction bases outside the gene matches: 3. Germline V gene lookup returns CDR1 KGHSH and CDR2 LQKENI.

This sequence joins TRBV29-1 and TRBJ1-2; D might be TRBD1 (5 bases). Trimming shortened V by 7 bases and J by 0 bases, and 12 bases separated the two germline ends. In germline, CDR1 is SQVTM, CDR2 ANQGSEA. CDR3 size: 13 residues. CDR3 bases: TGCAGCGCCGGGGGGACTGCTAACTATGGCTACACCTTC. Encoded protein: CSAGGTANYGYTF.

V usage is TRBV19 and J usage is TRBJ2-6; the D is unclear. The CDR3 has 15 amino acids. Germline-derived CDR1 and CDR2 are LNHDA and SQIVND (reference sequence). With 5 bases removed from V and 0 bases from J, the gap between germline ends came to 8 bases. The CDR3 region has the DNA TGTGCCAGTAGTTCGGTGGGCTCTGGGGCCAACGTCCTGACTTTC. It yields the protein CASSSVGSGANVLTF.

V is TRBV28 and J is TRBJ1-5; 11 bases match TRBD1. The CDR3 spans 17 residues. The V gene end was trimmed by 5 bases and the J gene end by 2 bases; junction bases not matched to a gene: 8. Germline V gives CDR1 MDHEN, CDR2 SYDVKM. CDR3 protein: CASSPGRTGGGNQPQHF. The CDR3 DNA is TGTGCCAGCAGTCCCGGGAGGACAGGGGGCGGCAATCAGCCCCAGCATTTT.